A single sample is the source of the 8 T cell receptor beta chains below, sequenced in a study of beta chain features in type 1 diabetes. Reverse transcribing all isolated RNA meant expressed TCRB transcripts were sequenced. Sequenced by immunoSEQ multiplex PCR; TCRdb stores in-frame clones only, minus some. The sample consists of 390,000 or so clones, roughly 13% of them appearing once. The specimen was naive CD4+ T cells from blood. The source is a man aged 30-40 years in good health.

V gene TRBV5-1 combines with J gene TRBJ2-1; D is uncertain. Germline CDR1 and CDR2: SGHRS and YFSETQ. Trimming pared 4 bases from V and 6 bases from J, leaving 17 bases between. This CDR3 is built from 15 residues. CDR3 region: CASSVTPLGPNEQFF. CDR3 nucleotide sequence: TGCGCCAGCAGCGTAACCCCGCTCGGGCCCAATGAGCAGTTCTTC.

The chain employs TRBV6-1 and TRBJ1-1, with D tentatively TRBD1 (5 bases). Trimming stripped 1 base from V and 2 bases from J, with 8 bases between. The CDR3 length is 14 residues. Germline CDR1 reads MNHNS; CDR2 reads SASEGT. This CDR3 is CASSEDWDNTEAFF. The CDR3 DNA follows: TGTGCCAGCAGTGAAGATTGGGACAACACTGAAGCTTTCTTT.

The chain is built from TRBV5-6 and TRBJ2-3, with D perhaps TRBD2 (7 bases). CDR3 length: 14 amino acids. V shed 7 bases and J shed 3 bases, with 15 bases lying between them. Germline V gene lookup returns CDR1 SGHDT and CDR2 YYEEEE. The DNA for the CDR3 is TGTGCCAGCTGTCGGGGGGCTGGGACAGATACGCAGTATTTT. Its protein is CASCRGAGTDTQYF.

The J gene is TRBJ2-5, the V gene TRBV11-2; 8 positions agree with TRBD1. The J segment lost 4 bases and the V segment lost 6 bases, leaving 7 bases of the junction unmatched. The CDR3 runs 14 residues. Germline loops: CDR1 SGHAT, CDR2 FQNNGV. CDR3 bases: TGTGCCAGCAGAAAGACAGGGGCGGGAGAGACCCAGTACTTC. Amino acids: CASRKTGAGETQYF.

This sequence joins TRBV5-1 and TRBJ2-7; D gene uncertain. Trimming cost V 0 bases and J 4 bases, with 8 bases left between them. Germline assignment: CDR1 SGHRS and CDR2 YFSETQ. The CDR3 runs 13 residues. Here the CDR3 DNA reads TGCGCCAGCAGCTTGGAAGCAGCATACGAGCAGTACTTC. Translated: CASSLEAAYEQYF. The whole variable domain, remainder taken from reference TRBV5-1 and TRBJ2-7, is KAGVTQTPRYLIKTRGQQVTLSCSPISGHRSVSWYQQTPGQGLQFLFEYFSETQRNKGNFPGRFSGRQFSNSRSEMNVSTLELGDSALYLCASSLEAAYEQYFGPGTRLTVT.

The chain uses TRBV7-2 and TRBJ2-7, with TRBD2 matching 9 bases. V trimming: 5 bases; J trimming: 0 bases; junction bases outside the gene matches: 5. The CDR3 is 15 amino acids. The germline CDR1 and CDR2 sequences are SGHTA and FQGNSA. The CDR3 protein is CASSLTSGSSYEQYF. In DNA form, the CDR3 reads TGTGCCAGCAGCCTAACTAGCGGGTCCTCCTACGAGCAGTACTTC.

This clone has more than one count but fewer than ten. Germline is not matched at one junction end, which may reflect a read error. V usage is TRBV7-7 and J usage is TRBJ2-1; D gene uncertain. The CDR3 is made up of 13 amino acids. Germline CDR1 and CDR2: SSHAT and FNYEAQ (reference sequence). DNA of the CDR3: TGTGCTAGCAGCTTAGCAGCCTACAATGAGCAGTTCTTC. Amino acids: CASSLAAYNEQFF. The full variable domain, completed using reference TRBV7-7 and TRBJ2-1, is GAGVSQSPRYKVTKRGQDVTLRCDPISSHATLYWYQQALGQGPEFLTYFNYEAQPDKSGLPSDRFSAERPEGSISTLTIQRTEQRDSAMYRCASSLAAYNEQFFGPGTRLTVL.

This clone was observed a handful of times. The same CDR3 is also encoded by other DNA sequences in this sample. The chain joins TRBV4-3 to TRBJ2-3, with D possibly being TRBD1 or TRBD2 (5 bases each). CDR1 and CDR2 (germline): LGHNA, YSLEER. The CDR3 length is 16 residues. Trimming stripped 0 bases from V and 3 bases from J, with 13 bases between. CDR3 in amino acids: CASSQEGRGRTDTQYF. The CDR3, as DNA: TGCGCCAGCAGCCAAGAAGGTCGGGGACGGACAGATACGCAGTATTTT.